These 25 T cell receptor beta chains share one sample of origin, sequenced in a study of blood T cell repertoires in COVID-19. Some clones are missing from TCRdb's copy, which holds only in-frame ones; the method was immunoSEQ multiplex PCR. This table has about 94,000 clones, 80% to 85% appearing once. The sequenced sample consisted of peripheral blood. These receptors were collected from a man in his 60s with acute or convalescent COVID-19.

The chain couples TRBV12-5 to TRBJ2-3; D not resolved. V was cut by 6 bases and J by 4 bases, with 11 bases left in between. Per germline, CDR1 LGHNT and CDR2 FRNRAP. The CDR3 totals 13 residues. The CDR3 region has the DNA TGTGCTAGTGGCTTAATAAACTCAGATACGCAGTATTTT. Its translation is CASGLINSDTQYF.

This sequence joins TRBV7-2 and TRBJ1-4; TRBD1 aligns across 11 bases. From germline, CDR1 is SGHTA and CDR2 FQGNSA. With V trimmed by 6 bases and J by 5 bases, 2 bases remained unmatched. This CDR3 is 14 amino acids long. Here the CDR3 DNA reads TGTGCCAGCAGTCGGGACAGGGGGAATGAAAAACTGTTTTTT. Translation gives CASSRDRGNEKLFF.

The chain carries TRBV5-1 and TRBJ1-1; D is undetermined. From germline, CDR1 is SGHRS and CDR2 YFSETQ. The CDR3 length is 15 residues. V lost 0 bases, J lost 1 base, and 10 bases lay in between. Here the CDR3 reads CASSLVGPGNTEAFF. The CDR3 DNA sequence: TGCGCCAGCAGCTTGGTCGGTCCGGGGAACACTGAAGCTTTCTTT.

Concerning this clone: This specimen includes other DNA sequences encoding the same CDR3. The chain joins TRBV20-1 to TRBJ1-1, with D tentatively TRBD1 (5 bases). V lost 3 bases and J 7 bases, leaving 9 bases between the germline ends. The germline CDR1 and CDR2 sequences are DFQATT and SNEGSKA (reference sequence). This CDR3 has 11 amino acids. The CDR3 DNA follows: TGCAGTGCTAGTTCTGGACATGAAGCTTTCTTT. Protein: CSASSGHEAFF.

The chain recombines TRBV4-2 with TRBJ2-1, with 11 positions matching TRBD2. The trim removed 3 bases at V and 9 bases at J, leaving 13 bases unmatched. The CDR3 loop spans 17 amino acids. CDR1 is LGHNA and CDR2 is YNFKEQ in the germline V gene. CDR3 loop: CASSQFTSGGPTSEQFF. The CDR3 nucleotides read TGTGCCAGCAGCCAGTTCACTAGCGGGGGCCCTACAAGTGAGCAGTTCTTC.

The chain combines TRBV6-2 or TRBV6-3 with TRBJ2-7, with D unclear. The V gene's germline CDR1 is MNHEY and CDR2 SVGEGT. V was shortened by 0 bases and J by 3 bases, with 15 bases between the two germline ends. The CDR3 spans 16 residues. CDR3 sequence: CASSYSTTSKLYEQYF. The CDR3 bases are TGTGCCAGCAGTTACTCCACGACTTCGAAGCTCTACGAGCAGTACTTC.

J is TRBJ1-2 and V is TRBV27; 9 bases map to TRBD1. The CDR3 totals 16 residues. V shed 4 bases and J 8 bases; nucleotides not matched to a gene: 14. Per germline, CDR1 MNHEY and CDR2 SMNVEV (reference sequence). The CDR3: CASSSRQGEKVRGYTF. CDR3 in DNA: TGTGCCAGCAGTTCGCGACAGGGGGAAAAGGTTCGGGGCTACACCTTC.

This chain joins TRBV9 and TRBJ2-7; 7 bases are a match to TRBD1. CDR1 is SGDLS and CDR2 is YYNGEE in the germline V gene. V trimming: 3 bases; J trimming: 2 bases; junction bases outside the gene matches: 5. The CDR3 is 14 residues long. CDR3 in DNA: TGTGCCAGCAGCGCAGGGGACAGCACCTACGAGCAGTACTTC. Residues: CASSAGDSTYEQYF.

This clone was found a few times. This rearrangement joins TRBV18 to TRBJ1-1; D is perhaps TRBD1 (5 bases). The CDR3 is 14 amino acids. Trimming shortened V by 2 bases and J by 5 bases, and 12 bases separated the two germline ends. Germline loops: CDR1 KGHSH, CDR2 LQKENI. CDR3 DNA sequence: TGTGCCAGCTCACCAGGGGGGGTAGGTACTGAAGCTTTCTTT. It codes for CASSPGGVGTEAFF.

The chain combines TRBV7-9 with TRBJ1-2; D might be TRBD1 (5 bases). Germline V gene data show CDR1 as SEHNR and CDR2 as FQNEAQ (reference sequence). The CDR3 has 15 residues. With 5 bases removed from V and 4 bases from J, the gap between germline ends came to 17 bases. The CDR3 sequence is CASSIRDSKTYGYTF. CDR3 DNA: TGTGCCAGCAGCATCCGGGACTCGAAGACCTATGGCTACACCTTC. Supplemented by reference TRBV7-9 and TRBJ1-2, the full variable domain reads DTGVSQNPRHKITKRGQNVTFRCDPISEHNRLYWYRQTLGQGPEFLTYFQNEAQLEKSRLLSDRFSAERPKGSFSTLEIQRTEQGDSAMYLCASSIRDSKTYGYTFGSGTRLTVV.

This chain uses TRBV30 with TRBJ2-7; D might be TRBD1 (6 bases). This CDR3 is built from 13 residues. The V gene's germline CDR1 is GTSNPN and CDR2 SVGIG (reference sequence). V was clipped by 4 bases and J by 2 bases, with 12 bases between them. The CDR3 nucleotides are TGTGCCTGGACCTTAGGACAGCCCTACGAGCAGTACTTC. Translation: CAWTLGQPYEQYF. The full variable domain, with the rest looked up from reference TRBV30 and TRBJ2-7, is SQTIHQWPATLVQPVGSPLSLECTVEGTSNPNLYWYRQAAGRGLQLLFYSVGIGQISSEVPQNLSASRPQDRQFILSSKKLLLSDSGFYLCAWTLGQPYEQYFGPGTRLTVT.

This rearrangement joins TRBV11-2 to TRBJ2-7; possibly TRBD1 for D (6 bases). The CDR3 sequence is 14 residues long. The germline V and J ends were trimmed by 3 bases and 4 bases, with 13 bases remaining between them. Germline CDR1 SGHAT, CDR2 FQNNGV. The CDR3 sequence is CASSFAGQPYEQYF. CDR3 coding DNA: TGTGCCAGCAGCTTTGCAGGACAGCCTTACGAGCAGTACTTC.

The chain employs TRBV7-4 and TRBJ1-5; 11 bases map to TRBD1. The J segment lost 5 bases and the V segment lost 3 bases, leaving 15 bases of the junction unmatched. Germline loops: CDR1 SGHVT, CDR2 SQSDAQ. CDR3 size: 19 residues. CDR3 sequence: CASSFFAEPDRGQDQPQHF. DNA for the CDR3: TGTGCCAGCAGCTTTTTCGCGGAACCGGACAGGGGGCAGGATCAGCCCCAGCATTTT.

This rearrangement joins TRBV6-5 to TRBJ1-1, with D unresolved. This CDR3 has 13 residues. The germline gives CDR1 MNHEY, CDR2 SVGAGI. The V end lost 2 bases, the J end lost 5 bases, and 9 bases lay between the germline ends. The DNA of the CDR3 is TGTGCCAGCAGTTACCGGGGTTTTACTGAAGCTTTCTTT. Amino acid sequence: CASSYRGFTEAFF.

The chain uses TRBV27 and TRBJ1-1; D is undetermined. The CDR3 is 11 amino acids. The V end lost 2 bases, the J end lost 7 bases, and 5 bases lay between the germline ends. CDR1 is MNHEY, CDR2 SMNVEV, per germline (reference sequence). CDR3 bases: TGTGCCAGCAGTTTAGGAGATGAAGCTTTCTTT. This codes for CASSLGDEAFF.

The chain carries TRBV25-1 and TRBJ1-1; tentative D call: TRBD1 (5 bases). The germline V gene has CDR1 MGHDK and CDR2 SYGVNS. Trimming took off 3 bases at V and 4 bases at J, with 12 bases between the two ends. The CDR3 contains 14 residues. The CDR3 nucleotides are TGTGCCAGCAGTGAGGGGCGGTACAGCACTGAAGCTTTCTTT. It codes for CASSEGRYSTEAFF.

The chain recombines TRBV19 with TRBJ1-5; no reliable D call. The CDR3 is 15 residues long. Germline values: CDR1 LNHDA, CDR2 SQIVND (reference sequence). Deletions cut 1 base from V and 4 bases from J, with 11 bases between. DNA for the CDR3: TGTGCCAGTAGTATAGGGAACAGCCTTAATCAGCCCCAGCATTTT. It is translated as CASSIGNSLNQPQHF.

The chain is built from TRBV12-3 or TRBV12-4 and TRBJ1-5; D is unresolved. The CDR3 length is 12 residues. Deletions cut 11 bases from V and 0 bases from J, with 8 bases between. The DNA for the CDR3 is TGTGCCGCAGGTGATAGCAATCAGCCCCAGCATTTT. Its translation: CAAGDSNQPQHF.

The chain joins TRBV6-2 or TRBV6-3 to TRBJ2-7; D is ambiguous. The CDR3 extends over 12 amino acids. Deletions cut 4 bases from V and 6 bases from J, with 10 bases between. The germline gives CDR1 MNHEY, CDR2 SVGEGT. The CDR3 loop reads CASSSTDSEQYF. CDR3 coding DNA: TGTGCCAGCAGTTCTACTGACTCCGAGCAGTACTTC.

This rearrangement joins TRBV19 to TRBJ1-1; 7 positions match TRBD1. CDR3 length: 11 residues. Per the germline V gene, CDR1 is LNHDA and CDR2 is SQIVND (reference sequence). After removal of 9 bases from V and 10 bases from J, the junction contained 8 bases not matched to a gene. The CDR3 bases are TGTGCCAGCAGGGGGGCCGATGGAGCTTTCTTT. It encodes CASRGADGAFF.

This clone came up once. The V and J genes are TRBV7-2 and TRBJ2-2, with 11 bases fitting TRBD1. The germline V gene has CDR1 SGHTA and CDR2 FQGNSA. Trimming took 4 bases from V and 6 from J; bases not matched to a gene: 10. This CDR3 is 17 amino acids long. The CDR3 protein is CASSWTGGAGAAGELFF. The CDR3 DNA reads as TGTGCCAGCAGCTGGACAGGGGGCGCGGGGGCTGCCGGGGAGCTGTTTTTT.

The V call is TRBV10-2, the J call TRBJ1-2; 7 bases are shared with TRBD1. V gave up 6 bases and J gave up 0 bases; unmatched junction bases: 7. Germline CDR1 WSHSY, CDR2 SAAADI. The CDR3 runs to 15 residues. CDR3 DNA: TGCGCCAGCAGCCCCGGGACAGAAACTAACTATGGCTACACCTTC. Protein: CASSPGTETNYGYTF.

The rearrangement links TRBV6-2 or TRBV6-3 to TRBJ2-2; 9 nucleotides align to TRBD2. CDR3 length equals 15 residues. Trimming cost V 6 bases and J 2 bases; bases outside gene matches: 4. CDR1 MNHEY and CDR2 SVGEGT come from the germline V gene. The DNA for the CDR3 is TGTGCCAGCAGCCGCGGGGGGGGAAACACCGGGGAGCTGTTTTTT. This gives the protein CASSRGGGNTGELFF.

This clone has only a few counts. This chain links TRBV19 with TRBJ1-3, with D perhaps TRBD1 (5 bases). Between the trimmed V and J ends, which lost 7 bases and 2 bases, there was a span of 12 bases. CDR1 is LNHDA, CDR2 SQIVND, per germline (reference sequence). The CDR3 runs 14 residues. The CDR3 DNA reads as TGTGCCAGTACCCCGACGGGGGCTGGAAACACCATATATTTT. This encodes CASTPTGAGNTIYF.

This rearrangement joins TRBV15 to TRBJ1-5; no reliable D call. V was cut by 9 bases and J by 8 bases, with 17 bases left in between. CDR1 and CDR2 from the germline V gene are LNHNV and YYDKDF (reference sequence). The CDR3 length is 13 residues. In DNA form, the CDR3 reads TGTGCCACGGCCGCGGCGGTCCTGGAGCCCCAGCATTTT. It encodes CATAAAVLEPQHF. The full variable domain, completed using reference TRBV15 and TRBJ1-5, is DAMVIQNPRYQVTQFGKPVTLSCSQTLNHNVMYWYQQKSSQAPKLLFHYYDKDFNNEADTPDNFQSRRPNTSFCFLDIRSPGLGDTAMYLCATAAAVLEPQHFGDGTRLSIL.